This TCR beta chain was identified in a study of T cells expressing NK-cell markers. On the study more broadly: It was sorted CD3+CD56+NKG2C+, CD3+CD56+NKG2C- and CD3+CD56-NKG2C+ T cells that supplied the TCR beta repertoires. Serological testing identified seven of the eight sequenced donors as HCMV-seropositive and one as seronegative.

TCRdb derives one entry per CDR3 protein from the 5' RACE reads, leaving out DNA. This sample's clone table lists fewer than 550,000 distinct CDR3 sequences. The germline CDR1 and CDR2 sequences are SNHLY and FYNNEI. The length of the CDR3 is 14 residues. This sequence was found in a woman in her 50s in good health. V and J are TRBV2 and TRBJ2-1; the D gene TCRdb calls, TRBD1, cannot be checked with no DNA. The sequencing sample was made of blood T cells: a sorted CD56 or NKG2C T cell subset, CD4+ or CD8+ T cells, or bulk PBMC T cells (not recorded which). The CDR3 protein is CASSEGGPNRKQFF.